A selection of T cell receptor beta chains follows, all from one sample in a study of T cells after somatic rescue of genetic block. Method: immunoSEQ multiplex PCR; TCRdb's copy keeps in-frame clones and lacks some. This table holds 85,000 to 90,000 clones, approximately 90% found once. The sample was peripheral blood mononuclear cells (PBMCs). The source of these receptors is a woman aged 18-30 years. Each CDR3 is given with its conserved first and last residue. The D gene is left open where the match is weak. The size of a clone is reported for some rows only, either as once, few or many, or as a class for expanded clones.

cdr3_aa: CASSPTLSGRAYYEQYF; cdr3_nt: TGTGCCAGCAGCCCAACCTTGAGTGGGAGGGCGTACTACGAGCAGTACTTC; j_call: TRBJ2-7; v_call: TRBV28; clone_size: .; d_call: TRBD2
cdr3_aa: CASTYSGANVLTF; cdr3_nt: TGTGCCAGCACTTACTCTGGGGCCAACGTCCTGACTTTC; j_call: TRBJ2-6; v_call: TRBV6-6; clone_size: .; d_call: .
cdr3_aa: CASSLLPLGTGGTEAFF; cdr3_nt: TGTGCCAGTAGCTTACTTCCCTTGGGAACAGGGGGCACTGAAGCTTTCTTT; j_call: TRBJ1-1; v_call: TRBV19; clone_size: .; d_call: TRBD1
cdr3_aa: CASSPRLGGPNTEAFF; cdr3_nt: TGTGCCAGCAGCCCCCGCCTCGGGGGCCCGAACACTGAAGCTTTCTTT; j_call: TRBJ1-1; v_call: TRBV13; clone_size: .; d_call: .
cdr3_aa: CSVEAGTAEQYF; cdr3_nt: TGCAGCGTTGAAGCTGGGACTGCCGAGCAGTACTTC; j_call: TRBJ2-7; v_call: TRBV29-1; clone_size: .; d_call: .
cdr3_aa: CASSYETGNTEAFF; cdr3_nt: TGTGCCAGCAGTTACGAAACAGGGAACACTGAAGCTTTCTTT; j_call: TRBJ1-1; v_call: TRBV6-5; clone_size: .; d_call: .
cdr3_aa: CASSPGPDTQYF; cdr3_nt: TGTGCCAGCAGCCCCGGACCAGATACGCAGTATTTT; j_call: TRBJ2-3; v_call: TRBV7-9; clone_size: .; d_call: .
cdr3_aa: CASNPRAPSSYNEQFF; cdr3_nt: TGTGCCAGCAACCCCAGAGCCCCGTCCTCCTACAATGAGCAGTTCTTC; j_call: TRBJ2-1; v_call: TRBV7-9; clone_size: .; d_call: .
cdr3_aa: CASEGDRRGYTF; cdr3_nt: TGTGCCAGTGAAGGGGACAGGCGGGGCTACACCTTC; j_call: TRBJ1-2; v_call: TRBV28; clone_size: few; d_call: TRBD1
cdr3_aa: CASSRTGPDEKLFF; cdr3_nt: TGTGCCAGCAGCCGGACAGGGCCGGATGAAAAACTGTTTTTT; j_call: TRBJ1-4; v_call: TRBV7-9; clone_size: .; d_call: TRBD1
cdr3_aa: CASRDRQGPRYGYTF; cdr3_nt: TGTGCCAGTAGAGATAGACAGGGGCCGCGATATGGCTACACCTTC; j_call: TRBJ1-2; v_call: TRBV19; clone_size: .; d_call: TRBD1
cdr3_aa: CASSLGQYYGYTF; cdr3_nt: TGTGCCAGCAGTCTCGGACAGTACTATGGCTACACCTTC; j_call: TRBJ1-2; v_call: TRBV27; clone_size: .; d_call: .
cdr3_aa: CASTNRRGLYGYTF; cdr3_nt: TGTGCCAGCACCAACCGCAGGGGGCTATATGGCTACACCTTC; j_call: TRBJ1-2; v_call: TRBV5-6; clone_size: .; d_call: TRBD1
cdr3_aa: CASSRGGRALGTDTQYF; cdr3_nt: TGTGCCAGCTCCCGCGGCGGGAGGGCCCTAGGCACAGATACGCAGTATTTT; j_call: TRBJ2-3; v_call: TRBV7-9; clone_size: .; d_call: TRBD2